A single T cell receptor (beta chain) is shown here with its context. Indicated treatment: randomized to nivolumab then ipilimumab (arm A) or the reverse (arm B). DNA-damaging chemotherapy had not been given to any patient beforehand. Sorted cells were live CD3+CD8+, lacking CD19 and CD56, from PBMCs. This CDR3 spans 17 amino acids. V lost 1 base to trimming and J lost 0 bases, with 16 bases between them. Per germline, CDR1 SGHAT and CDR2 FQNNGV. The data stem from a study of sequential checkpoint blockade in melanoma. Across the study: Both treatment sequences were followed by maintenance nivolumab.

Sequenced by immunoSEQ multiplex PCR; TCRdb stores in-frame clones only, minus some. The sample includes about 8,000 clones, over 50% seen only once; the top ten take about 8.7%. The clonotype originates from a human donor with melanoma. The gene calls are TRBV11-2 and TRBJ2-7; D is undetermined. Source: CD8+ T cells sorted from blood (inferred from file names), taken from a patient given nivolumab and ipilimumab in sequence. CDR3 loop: CASSLAPPLSSSYEQYF. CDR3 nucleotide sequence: TGTGCCAGCAGCTTAGCCCCACCCCTATCAAGCTCCTACGAGCAGTACTTC.